This is a list of T cell receptor beta chains from one sample in a study of shared clonotypes between healthy human individuals. Data came from immunoSEQ multiplex PCR; TCRdb stores just in-frame clones and leaves some out. The sample consists of hundreds of thousands of clones, approximately 79% of them appearing once. The sample comprised memory CD4+ T cells sorted from blood. These TCRs come from a woman younger than 45 in good health. The CDR3 runs from the conserved cysteine through the conserved F or W. D genes are given only for firm matches. The size field is filled for only some rows; it gives once, few, many or a size class.

d_gene,abundance,j_gene,v_gene,CDR3aa,CDR3nt
.,.,TRBJ2-6,TRBV11-2,CASSLESGANVLTF,TGTGCCAGCAGCTTAGAATCCGGGGCCAACGTCCTGACTTTC
.,.,TRBJ1-1,TRBV6-1,CASSVMSTEAFF,TGTGCCAGCAGTGTGATGAGCACTGAAGCTTTCTTT
.,.,TRBJ2-2,TRBV5-1,CASSMASGNTGELFF,TGCGCCAGCAGCATGGCCAGCGGCAACACCGGGGAGCTGTTTTTT
TRBD2,.,TRBJ2-1,TRBV27,CASSLGPLAGDRDEQFF,TGTGCCAGCAGTTTAGGCCCCCTGGCGGGAGATAGGGATGAGCAGTTCTTC
TRBD2,.,TRBJ2-1,TRBV2,CASSEEIAGEGEQFF,TGTGCCAGCAGTGAAGAGATAGCGGGAGAAGGAGAGCAGTTCTTC
.,.,TRBJ1-1,TRBV6-5,CASSPRGHTEAFF,TGTGCCAGCAGCCCCCGGGGGCACACTGAAGCTTTCTTT
.,.,TRBJ2-7,TRBV25-1,CASSESEGTYYEQYF,TGTGCCAGCAGTGAATCTGAGGGGACCTACTACGAGCAGTACTTC
TRBD2,once,TRBJ2-1,TRBV30,CAWNAGGSYNEQFF,TGTGCCTGGAACGCGGGAGGGTCCTACAATGAGCAGTTCTTC
TRBD1,.,TRBJ2-2,TRBV7-8,CASSLSNRGRAGELFF,TGTGCCAGCAGCCTCAGCAACAGGGGGCGGGCCGGGGAGCTGTTTTTT
.,.,TRBJ2-7,TRBV5-1,CASSSGGRLNEQYF,TGCGCCAGCAGCTCGGGTGGACGACTAAACGAGCAGTACTTC
.,.,TRBJ1-1,TRBV23-1,CARTRGDTEAFF,TGCGCCAGGACCAGGGGTGACACTGAAGCTTTCTTT
.,.,TRBJ2-3,TRBV2,CASSDGRTRGTQYF,TGTGCCAGCAGTGACGGACGAACCAGAGGTACGCAGTATTTT
.,.,TRBJ2-7,TRBV11-2,CASRGYRFYEQYF,TGTGCCAGCAGGGGATATAGATTTTACGAGCAGTACTTC
TRBD2,.,TRBJ2-2,TRBV6-5,CASSYILAGTGELFF,TGTGCCAGCAGTTACATTCTAGCGGGCACCGGGGAGCTGTTTTTT
.,once,TRBJ2-1,TRBV6-5,CASAVSGHNEQFF,TGTGCCAGCGCGGTAAGCGGTCACAATGAGCAGTTCTTC
TRBD1,.,TRBJ1-2,TRBV19,CASSIPDRVLTGGYTF,TGTGCCAGTAGTATCCCTGACAGGGTACTTACCGGGGGCTACACCTTC
TRBD2,.,TRBJ2-7,TRBV27,CASSSRTSGIYEQYF,TGTGCCAGCAGTTCACGGACTAGCGGGATTTACGAGCAGTACTTC